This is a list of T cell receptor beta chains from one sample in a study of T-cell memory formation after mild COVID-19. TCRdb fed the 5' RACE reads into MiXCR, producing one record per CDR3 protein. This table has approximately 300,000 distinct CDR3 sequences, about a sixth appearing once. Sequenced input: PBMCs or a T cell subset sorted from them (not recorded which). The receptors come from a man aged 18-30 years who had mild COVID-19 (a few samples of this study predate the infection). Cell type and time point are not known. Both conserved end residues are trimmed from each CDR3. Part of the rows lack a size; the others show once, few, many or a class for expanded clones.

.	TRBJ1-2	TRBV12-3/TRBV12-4	ASSPSAGTTGYT
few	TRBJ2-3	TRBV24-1	ATSDWSTKGFRDTQY
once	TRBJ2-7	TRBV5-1	ASSLQGISYEQY
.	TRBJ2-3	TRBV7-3	ASSLGWELTDTQY
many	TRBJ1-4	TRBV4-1	ASSLPWGAPPPEKLF
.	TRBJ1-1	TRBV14	ASSQMRWRTGAQNTEAF
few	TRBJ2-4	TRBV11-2	ASSNRMRKNIQY
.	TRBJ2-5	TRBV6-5	ASTRTGGMQETQY
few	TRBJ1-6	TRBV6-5	ASSYHSGQARRNSPLH
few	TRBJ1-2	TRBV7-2	ASRMDRGRNYGYT